A selection of T cell receptor beta chains follows, all from one sample in a study of T cell responses to AZD1222 COVID-19 vaccine. Sequencing used immunoSEQ multiplex PCR; TCRdb keeps in-frame clones, though not all of them. The table lists about 85,000 clones, around nine tenths of them singletons. Sequenced material: peripheral blood, taken on day 0 of AZD1222 vaccination. Source of these receptors: an adult in good health. Both conserved end residues are trimmed from each CDR3. The D gene is left open where the match is weak.

d_call v_call cdr3_aa
TRBD2 TRBV5-1 ASSLAGLAGFTTHTQY
. TRBV18 ASSPDGGRYGYT
. TRBV28 ASSPPSIYGYT
. TRBV2 ASKRTASYEQY
. TRBV5-6 ASSLTDYGYT
. TRBV5-1 ASSRRVETEAF
. TRBV3-1/TRBV3-2 ASSLNQRGWNDNYGYT
. TRBV20-1 SARYRHGEF
TRBD1 TRBV13 ASSLGQGANTGELF
. TRBV2 ASSEAPRPL
. TRBV15 ATSRDLAGYNEQF
. TRBV6-1 ASLPRSVTEAF
. TRBV5-8 ASSLGPGEPKAF
. TRBV28 ASNGIGPYEQY
. TRBV5-6 ASSLKVGNSPLH
TRBD1 TRBV11-2 ASSTAGTGVSDTQY
TRBD1 TRBV2 ASSEWGTDKETQY
. TRBV3-1/TRBV3-2 ASSPTSGLIHEQF
. TRBV5-6 ASSSDPGFIRTTEAF
TRBD1 TRBV15 ATSRDRGQGEQY
. TRBV5-1 ASSNNAGDGYT
. TRBV28 ASSPRDLQETQY